This T cell receptor beta chain was identified during a study of cytomegalovirus exposure and HLA in healthy donors. The donors were part of the validation cohort of 120 subjects. That cohort was separate from the first cohort, which comprised 700 or so subjects. There are 13 residues in the CDR3. The V gene's germline CDR1 is SQVTM and CDR2 ANQGSEA. V shed 4 bases and J shed 4 bases, with 14 bases lying between them. Profiling relied on immunoSEQ multiplex PCR, and the TCRdb table lists in-frame clones only, not all of them. The sample yields roughly 260,000 clones, around 91% seen once. Study-level findings and limits: A later analysis found first-cohort TCR clusters tended to co-occur in the 110 or so validation repertoires. The study designated about 180 TCR beta chains cytomegalovirus-associated. Many donors shared some public TCRs, even though most TCR sequences were rare.

About this clone itself: No antigen is known for it.

Sample: PBMCs. The chain recombines TRBV29-1 with TRBJ2-7, with a tentative D call TRBD2 (6 bases). The receptor comes from a woman aged 18-35 years in good health and CMV-seronegative. DNA for the CDR3: TGCAGCGTTGCAGCGGGTGGGGGATACGAGCAGTACTTC. Protein product: CSVAAGGGYEQYF.